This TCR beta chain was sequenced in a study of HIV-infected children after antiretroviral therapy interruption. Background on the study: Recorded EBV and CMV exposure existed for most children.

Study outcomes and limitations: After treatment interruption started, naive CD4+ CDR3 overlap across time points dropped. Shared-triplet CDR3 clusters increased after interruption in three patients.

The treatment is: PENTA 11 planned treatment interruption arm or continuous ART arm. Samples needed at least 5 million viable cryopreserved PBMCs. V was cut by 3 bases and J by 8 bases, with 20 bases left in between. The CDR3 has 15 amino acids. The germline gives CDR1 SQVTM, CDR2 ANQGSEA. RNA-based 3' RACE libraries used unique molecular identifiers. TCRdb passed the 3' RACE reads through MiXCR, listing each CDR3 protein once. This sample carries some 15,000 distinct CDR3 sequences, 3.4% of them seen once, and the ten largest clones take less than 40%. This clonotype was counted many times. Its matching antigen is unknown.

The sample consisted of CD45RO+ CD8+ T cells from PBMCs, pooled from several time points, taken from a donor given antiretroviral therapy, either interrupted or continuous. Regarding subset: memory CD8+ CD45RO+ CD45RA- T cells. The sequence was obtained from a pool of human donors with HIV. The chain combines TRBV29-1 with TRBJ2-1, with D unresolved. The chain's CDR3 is CSVDQLTTLTDEQFF. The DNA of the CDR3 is TGCAGCGTTGACCAACTAACGACGTTAACGGATGAGCAGTTCTTC.